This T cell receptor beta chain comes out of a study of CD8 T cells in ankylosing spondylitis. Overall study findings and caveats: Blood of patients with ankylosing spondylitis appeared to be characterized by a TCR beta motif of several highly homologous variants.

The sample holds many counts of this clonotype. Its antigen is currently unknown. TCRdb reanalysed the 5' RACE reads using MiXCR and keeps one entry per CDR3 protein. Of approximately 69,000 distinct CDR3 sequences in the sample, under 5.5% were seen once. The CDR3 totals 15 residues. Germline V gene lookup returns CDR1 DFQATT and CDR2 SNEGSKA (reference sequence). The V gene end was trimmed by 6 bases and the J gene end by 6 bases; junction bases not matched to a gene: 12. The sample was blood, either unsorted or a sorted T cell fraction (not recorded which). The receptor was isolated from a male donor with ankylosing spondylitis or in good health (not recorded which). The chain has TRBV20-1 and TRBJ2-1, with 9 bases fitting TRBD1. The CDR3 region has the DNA TGCAGTGCCCTCCTACAGGGGGCGCAAGTCAATGAGCAGTTCTTC. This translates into CSALLQGAQVNEQFF.